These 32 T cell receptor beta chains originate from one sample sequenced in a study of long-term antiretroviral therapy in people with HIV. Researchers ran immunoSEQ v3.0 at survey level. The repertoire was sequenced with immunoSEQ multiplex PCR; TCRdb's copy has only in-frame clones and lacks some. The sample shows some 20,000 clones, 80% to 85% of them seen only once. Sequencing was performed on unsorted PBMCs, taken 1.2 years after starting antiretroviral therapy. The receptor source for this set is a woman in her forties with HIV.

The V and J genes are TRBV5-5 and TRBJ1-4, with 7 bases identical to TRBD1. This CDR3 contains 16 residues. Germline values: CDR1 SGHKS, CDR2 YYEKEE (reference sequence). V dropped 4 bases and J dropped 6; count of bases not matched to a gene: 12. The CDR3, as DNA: TGTGCCAGCAGCCCTACCCCCAGGGGGACTGATGAAAAACTGTTTTTT. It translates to CASSPTPRGTDEKLFF.

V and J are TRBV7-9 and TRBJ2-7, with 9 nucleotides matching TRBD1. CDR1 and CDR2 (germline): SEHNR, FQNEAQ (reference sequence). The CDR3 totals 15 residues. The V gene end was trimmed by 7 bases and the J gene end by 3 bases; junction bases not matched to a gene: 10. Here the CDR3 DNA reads TGTGCCAGCACCACCACAGGGGGCGCGCACTACGAGCAGTACTTC. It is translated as CASTTTGGAHYEQYF.

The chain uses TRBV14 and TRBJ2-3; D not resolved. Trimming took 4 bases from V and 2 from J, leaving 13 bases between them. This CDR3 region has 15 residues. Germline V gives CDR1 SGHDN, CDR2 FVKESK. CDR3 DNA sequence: TGTGCCAGCAGCCCTCTACAAAGCAACACAGATACGCAGTATTTT. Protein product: CASSPLQSNTDTQYF.

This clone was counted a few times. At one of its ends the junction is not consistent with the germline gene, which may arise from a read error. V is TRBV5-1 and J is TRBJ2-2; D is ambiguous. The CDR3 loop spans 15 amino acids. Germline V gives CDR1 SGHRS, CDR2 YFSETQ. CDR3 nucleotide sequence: TGCGCCAGCAGATTGGCGGTACAGAGTACCGGGGAGCTGTTTTTT. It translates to CASRLAVQSTGELFF.

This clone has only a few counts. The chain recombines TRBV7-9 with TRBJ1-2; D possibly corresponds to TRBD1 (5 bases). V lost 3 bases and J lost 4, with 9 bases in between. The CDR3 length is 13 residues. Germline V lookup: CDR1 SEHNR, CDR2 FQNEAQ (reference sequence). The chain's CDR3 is CASSFDSFYGYTF. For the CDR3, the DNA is TGTGCCAGCAGCTTTGACAGTTTCTATGGCTACACCTTC.

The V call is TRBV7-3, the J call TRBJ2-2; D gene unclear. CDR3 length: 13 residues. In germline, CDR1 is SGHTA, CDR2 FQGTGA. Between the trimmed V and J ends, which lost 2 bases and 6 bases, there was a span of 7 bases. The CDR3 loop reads CASSLFEAGELFF. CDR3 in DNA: TGTGCCAGCAGCTTATTTGAAGCCGGGGAGCTGTTTTTT.

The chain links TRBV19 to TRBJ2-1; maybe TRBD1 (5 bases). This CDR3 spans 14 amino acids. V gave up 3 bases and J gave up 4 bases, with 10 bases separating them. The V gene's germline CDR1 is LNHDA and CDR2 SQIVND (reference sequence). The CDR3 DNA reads TGTGCCAGTAGTATTATGGGGCCATACAATGAGCAGTTCTTC. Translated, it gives CASSIMGPYNEQFF.

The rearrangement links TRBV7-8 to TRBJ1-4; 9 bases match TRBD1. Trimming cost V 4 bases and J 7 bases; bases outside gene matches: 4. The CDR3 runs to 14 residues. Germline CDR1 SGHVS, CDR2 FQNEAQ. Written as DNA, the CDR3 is TGTGCCAGCAGCTCCGGGACAGGGCGTGAAAAACTGTTTTTT. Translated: CASSSGTGREKLFF.

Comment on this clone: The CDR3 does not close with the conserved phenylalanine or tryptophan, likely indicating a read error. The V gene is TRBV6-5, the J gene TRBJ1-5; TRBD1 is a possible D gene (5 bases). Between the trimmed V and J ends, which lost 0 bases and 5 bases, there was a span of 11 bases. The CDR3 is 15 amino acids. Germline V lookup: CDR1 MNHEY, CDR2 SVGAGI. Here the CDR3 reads CASSYSKGFDQPQHS. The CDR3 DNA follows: TGTGCCAGCAGTTACTCGAAGGGGTTTGATCAGCCCCAGCATTCT.

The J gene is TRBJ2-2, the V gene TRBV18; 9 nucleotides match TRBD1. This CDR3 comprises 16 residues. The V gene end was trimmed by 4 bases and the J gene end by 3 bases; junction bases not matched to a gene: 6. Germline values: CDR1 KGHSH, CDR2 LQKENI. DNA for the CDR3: TGTGCCAGCTCACTTACAGGGGGCGTGGACACCGGGGAGCTGTTTTTT. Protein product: CASSLTGGVDTGELFF.

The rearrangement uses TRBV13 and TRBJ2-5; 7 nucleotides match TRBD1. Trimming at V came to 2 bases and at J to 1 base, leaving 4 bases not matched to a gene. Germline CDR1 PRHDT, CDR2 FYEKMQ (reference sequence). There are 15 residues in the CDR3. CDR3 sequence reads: CASSLTGDAQETQYF. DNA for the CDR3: TGTGCCAGCAGCTTAACAGGGGACGCCCAAGAGACCCAGTACTTC. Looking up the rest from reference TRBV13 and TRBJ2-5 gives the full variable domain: AAGVIQSPRHLIKEKRETATLKCYPIPRHDTVYWYQQGPGQDPQFLISFYEKMQSDKGSIPDRFSAQQFSDYHSELNMSSLELGDSALYFCASSLTGDAQETQYFGPGTRLLVL.

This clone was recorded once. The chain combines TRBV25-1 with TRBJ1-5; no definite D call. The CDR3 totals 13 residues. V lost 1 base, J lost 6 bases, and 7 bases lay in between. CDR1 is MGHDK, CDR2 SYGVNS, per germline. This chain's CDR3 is CASSESDGQPQHF. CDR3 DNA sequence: TGTGCCAGCAGTGAATCGGATGGTCAGCCCCAGCATTTT. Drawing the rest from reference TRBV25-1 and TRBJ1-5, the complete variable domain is EADIYQTPRYLVIGTGKKITLECSQTMGHDKMYWYQQDPGMELHLIHYSYGVNSTEKGDLSSESTVSRIRTEHFPLTLESARPSHTSQYLCASSESDGQPQHFGDGTRLSIL.

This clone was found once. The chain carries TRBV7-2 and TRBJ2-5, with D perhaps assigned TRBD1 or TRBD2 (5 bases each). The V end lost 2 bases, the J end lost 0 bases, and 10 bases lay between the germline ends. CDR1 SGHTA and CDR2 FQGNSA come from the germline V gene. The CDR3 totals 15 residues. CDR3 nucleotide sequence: TGTGCCAGCAGCTTATCATCGGGACACCAAGAGACCCAGTACTTC. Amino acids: CASSLSSGHQETQYF.

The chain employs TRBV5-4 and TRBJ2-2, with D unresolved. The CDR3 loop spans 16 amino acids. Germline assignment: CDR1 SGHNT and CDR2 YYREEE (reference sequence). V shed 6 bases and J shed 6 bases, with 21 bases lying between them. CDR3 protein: CASKSSGDWFSGELFF. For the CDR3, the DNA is TGTGCCAGCAAATCGTCAGGAGACTGGTTCTCCGGGGAGCTGTTTTTT.

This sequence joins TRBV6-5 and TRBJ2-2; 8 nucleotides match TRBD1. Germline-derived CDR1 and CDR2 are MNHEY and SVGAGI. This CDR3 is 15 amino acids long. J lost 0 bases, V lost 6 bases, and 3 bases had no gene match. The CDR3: CASRAGQANTGELFF. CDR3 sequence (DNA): TGTGCCAGCAGGGCGGGACAGGCGAACACCGGGGAGCTGTTTTTT.

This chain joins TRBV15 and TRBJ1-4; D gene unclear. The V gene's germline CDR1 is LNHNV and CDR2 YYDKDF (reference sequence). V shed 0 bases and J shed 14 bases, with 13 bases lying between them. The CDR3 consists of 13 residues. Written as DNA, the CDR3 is TGTGCCACCAGCAGAGATAGAGCTGCTCCCCTGTTTTTT. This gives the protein CATSRDRAAPLFF. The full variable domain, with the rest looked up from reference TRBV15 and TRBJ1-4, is DAMVIQNPRYQVTQFGKPVTLSCSQTLNHNVMYWYQQKSSQAPKLLFHYYDKDFNNEADTPDNFQSRRPNTSFCFLDIRSPGLGDTAMYLCATSRDRAAPLFFGSGTQLSVL.

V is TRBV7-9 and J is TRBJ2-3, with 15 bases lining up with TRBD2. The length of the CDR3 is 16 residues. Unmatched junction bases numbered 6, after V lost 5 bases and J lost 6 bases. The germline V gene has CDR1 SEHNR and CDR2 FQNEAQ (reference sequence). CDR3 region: CASSRTSGRDSDTQYF. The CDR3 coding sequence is TGTGCCAGCAGCCGGACTAGCGGGAGGGATAGTGATACGCAGTATTTT.

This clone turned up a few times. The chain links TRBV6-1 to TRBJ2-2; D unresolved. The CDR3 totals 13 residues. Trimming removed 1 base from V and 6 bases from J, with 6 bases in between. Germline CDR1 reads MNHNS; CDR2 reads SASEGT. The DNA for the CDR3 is TGTGCCAGCAGTGAAGTCCCCGCCGGGGAGCTGTTTTTT. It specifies CASSEVPAGELFF.

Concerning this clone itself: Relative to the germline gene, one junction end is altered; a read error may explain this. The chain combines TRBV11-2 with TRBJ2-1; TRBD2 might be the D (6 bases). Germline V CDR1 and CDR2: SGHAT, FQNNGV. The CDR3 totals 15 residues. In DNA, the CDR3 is TGTGCCAGCAGTTATATCCGGGACTCCGACAATGAGCAGTTCTTC. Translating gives CASSYIRDSDNEQFF.

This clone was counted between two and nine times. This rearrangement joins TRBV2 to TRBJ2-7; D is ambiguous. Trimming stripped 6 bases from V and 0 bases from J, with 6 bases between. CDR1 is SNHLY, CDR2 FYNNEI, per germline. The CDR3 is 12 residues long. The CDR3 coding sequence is TGTGCCAGCAGGGCAGACTCCTACGAGCAGTACTTC. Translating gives CASRADSYEQYF. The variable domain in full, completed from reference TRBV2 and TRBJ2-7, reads EPEVTQTPSHQVTQMGQEVILRCVPISNHLYFYWYRQILGQKVEFLVSFYNNEISEKSEIFDDQFSVERPDGSNFTLKIRSTKLEDSAMYFCASRADSYEQYFGPGTRLTVT.

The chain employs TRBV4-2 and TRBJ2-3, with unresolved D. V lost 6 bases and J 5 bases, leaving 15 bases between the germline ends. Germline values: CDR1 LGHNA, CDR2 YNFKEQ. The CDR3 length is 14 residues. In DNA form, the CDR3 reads TGTGCCAGCAGTCCCCGTTTAAGTCGAGATACGCAGTATTTT. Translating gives CASSPRLSRDTQYF.

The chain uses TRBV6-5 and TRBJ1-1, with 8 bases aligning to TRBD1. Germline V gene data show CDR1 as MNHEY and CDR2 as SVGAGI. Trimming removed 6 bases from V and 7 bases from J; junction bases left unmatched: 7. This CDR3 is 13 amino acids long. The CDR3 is CASSWTGSSEAFF. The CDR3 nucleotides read TGTGCCAGCAGCTGGACAGGGTCTAGTGAAGCTTTCTTT.

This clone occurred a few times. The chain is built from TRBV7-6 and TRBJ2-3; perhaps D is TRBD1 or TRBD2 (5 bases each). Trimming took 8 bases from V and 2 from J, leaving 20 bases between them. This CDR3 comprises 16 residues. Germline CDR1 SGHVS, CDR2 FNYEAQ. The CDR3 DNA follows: TGTGCCAGCGGACATCGGGGACCAGGAATCACAGATACGCAGTATTTT. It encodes CASGHRGPGITDTQYF. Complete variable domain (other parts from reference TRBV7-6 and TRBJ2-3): GAGVSQSPRYKVTKRGQDVALRCDPISGHVSLYWYRQALGQGPEFLTYFNYEAQQDKSGLPNDRFSAERPEGSISTLTIQRTEQRDSAMYRCASGHRGPGITDTQYFGPGTRLTVL.

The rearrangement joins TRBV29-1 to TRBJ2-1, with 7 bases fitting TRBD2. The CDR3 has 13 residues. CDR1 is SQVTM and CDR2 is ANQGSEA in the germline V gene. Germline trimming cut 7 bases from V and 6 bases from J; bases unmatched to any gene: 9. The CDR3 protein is CSAAGGSFNEQFF. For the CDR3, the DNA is TGCAGCGCCGCCGGCGGGAGCTTCAATGAGCAGTTCTTC.

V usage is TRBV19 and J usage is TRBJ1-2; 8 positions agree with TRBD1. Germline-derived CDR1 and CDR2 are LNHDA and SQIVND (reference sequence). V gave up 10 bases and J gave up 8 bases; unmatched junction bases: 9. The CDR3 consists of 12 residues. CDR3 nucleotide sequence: TGTGCCACCATGGACAGGGTAGACGGCTACACCTTC. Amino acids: CATMDRVDGYTF.

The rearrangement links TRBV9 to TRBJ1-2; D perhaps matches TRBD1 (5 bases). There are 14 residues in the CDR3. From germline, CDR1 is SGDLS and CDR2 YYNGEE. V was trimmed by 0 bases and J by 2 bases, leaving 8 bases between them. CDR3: CASSVADSNYGYTF. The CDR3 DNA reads TGTGCCAGCAGCGTAGCCGACAGCAACTATGGCTACACCTTC.

The CDR3 nucleotides read TGTGCCAGCAGCGCAGGGCAGGCAGGGGGCTACGAGCAGTACTTC. It specifies CASSAGQAGGYEQYF. The chain carries TRBV9 and TRBJ2-7; 7 bases match TRBD1. Per the germline V gene, CDR1 is SGDLS and CDR2 is YYNGEE. The CDR3 contains 15 residues. V shed 3 bases, J shed 3 bases, and the junction held 9 bases outside the gene matches. Full variable domain (remainder filled in from reference TRBV9 and TRBJ2-7): DSGVTQTPKHLITATGQRVTLRCSPRSGDLSVYWYQQSLDQGLQFLIQYYNGEERAKGNILERFSAQQFPDLHSELNLSSLELGDSALYFCASSAGQAGGYEQYFGPGTRLTVT.

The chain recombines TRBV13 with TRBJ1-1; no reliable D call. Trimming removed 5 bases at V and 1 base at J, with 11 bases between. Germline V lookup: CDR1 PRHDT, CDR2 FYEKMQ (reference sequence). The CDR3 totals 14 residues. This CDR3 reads CASSPNGENTEAFF. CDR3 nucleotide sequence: TGTGCCAGCAGCCCCAACGGGGAGAACACTGAAGCTTTCTTT.

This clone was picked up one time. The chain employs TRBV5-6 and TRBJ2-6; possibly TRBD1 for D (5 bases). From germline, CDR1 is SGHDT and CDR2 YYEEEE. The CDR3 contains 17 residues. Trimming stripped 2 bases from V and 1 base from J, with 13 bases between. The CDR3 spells CASSLGELGSGANVLTF. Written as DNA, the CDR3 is TGTGCCAGCAGCTTAGGGGAATTGGGTTCTGGGGCCAACGTCCTGACTTTC.

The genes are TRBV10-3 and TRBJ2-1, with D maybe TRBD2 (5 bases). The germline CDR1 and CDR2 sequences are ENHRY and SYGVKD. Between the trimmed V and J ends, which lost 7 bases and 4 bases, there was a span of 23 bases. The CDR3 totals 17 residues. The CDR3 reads CAIKGGGPSRGYNEQFF. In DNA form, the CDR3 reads TGTGCCATCAAAGGCGGTGGCCCCTCACGAGGGTACAATGAGCAGTTCTTC.

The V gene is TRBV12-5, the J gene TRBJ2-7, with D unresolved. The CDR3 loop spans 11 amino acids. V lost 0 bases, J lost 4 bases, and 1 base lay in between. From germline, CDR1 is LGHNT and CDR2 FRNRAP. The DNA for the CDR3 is TGTGCTAGTGGTTTGGTATACGAGCAGTACTTC. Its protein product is CASGLVYEQYF. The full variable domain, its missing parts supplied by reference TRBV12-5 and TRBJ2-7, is DARVTQTPRHKVTEMGQEVTMRCQPILGHNTVFWYRQTMMQGLELLAYFRNRAPLDDSGMPKDRFSAEMPDATLATLKIQPSEPRDSAVYFCASGLVYEQYFGPGTRLTVT.

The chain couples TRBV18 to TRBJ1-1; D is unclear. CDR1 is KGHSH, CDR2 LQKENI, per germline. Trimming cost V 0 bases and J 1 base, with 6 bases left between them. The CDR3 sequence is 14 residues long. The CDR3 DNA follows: TGTGCCAGCTCACCACCGGCCACGAACACTGAAGCTTTCTTT. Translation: CASSPPATNTEAFF.